The text below deals with one T cell receptor (beta chain). As yet, its antigen is unknown. The data belong to a study of OX40 agonist ivuxolimab in advanced cancers. The method was immunoSEQ multiplex PCR; TCRdb's version includes in-frame clones alone and lacks a portion of them. The sample comprises about 96,000 clones, 70% to 85% of which are singletons, and 5.8% rests with the top ten. The study's findings and limits: CD4+ and CD8+ blood T cells expanded clonally by week 6 at 0.1 to 3.0 mg/kg.

Sequenced here: CD4+ or CD8+ T cells sorted from blood, sampled in a trial of the OX40 agonist ivuxolimab. The TCR sequence derives from an adult with an advanced solid tumor such as melanoma, head and neck, liver or kidney cancer.

The CDR3 spells CASTVGAGLGELFF. CDR3 DNA: TGTGCCAGCACGGTCGGGGCAGGGCTAGGGGAGCTGTTTTTT. This chain joins TRBV19 and TRBJ2-2; the D call may be TRBD1 or TRBD2 (5 bases each). Per the germline V gene, CDR1 is LNHDA and CDR2 is SQIVND (reference sequence). The CDR3 contains 14 residues. V was trimmed by 9 bases and J by 8 bases, leaving 19 bases between them.